The 22 T cell receptor beta chains in this list originate from one sample, sequenced in a study of patients and donors after allogeneic stem cell transplantation. TCRdb independently ran MiXCR on the RT-PCR reads; one entry per CDR3 protein. The sample lists roughly 960,000 distinct CDR3 sequences; roughly 18% were seen once. Source material: blood, either unsorted or a sorted T cell fraction (not recorded which). The receptors derive from a human donor who was either an allogeneic HSCT recipient or a stem cell or donor lymphocyte infusion donor (not recorded which). It is not recorded whose cells these are; they may come from a transplant donor.

This chain links TRBV3-1 with TRBJ1-2; D is unclear. The length of the CDR3 is 14 residues. The germline gives CDR1 LGHDT, CDR2 YNNKEL (reference sequence). V shed 0 bases and J shed 5 bases, with 10 bases lying between them. Written as DNA, the CDR3 is TGTGCCAGCAGCCAAGAATGGGCGCCATATGGCTACACCTTC. Protein product: CASSQEWAPYGYTF.

The chain joins TRBV24-1 to TRBJ2-3, with 8 bases identical to TRBD2. Per the germline V gene, CDR1 is KGHDR and CDR2 is SFDVKD. This CDR3 has 17 amino acids. The ends lost 1 base at V and 2 bases at J; junction bases unmatched: 7. The chain's CDR3 is CATSDLRTGGPTDTQYF. Here the CDR3 DNA reads TGTGCCACCAGTGATTTAAGGACGGGAGGGCCCACAGATACGCAGTATTTT.

This clonotype was counted at least ten times. The rearrangement uses TRBV24-1 and TRBJ2-2; the D gene is possibly TRBD1 (6 bases). The CDR3 consists of 14 residues. The V gene's germline CDR1 is KGHDR and CDR2 SFDVKD. V lost 6 bases, J lost 1 base, and 8 bases lay in between. Here the CDR3 reads CATSLQGNTGELFF. The CDR3 nucleotides are TGTGCCACCAGTCTACAGGGGAACACCGGGGAGCTGTTTTTT.

This clonotype was recorded many times. The chain couples TRBV12-3 or TRBV12-4 to TRBJ1-2; 7 bases match TRBD1. With 2 bases clipped from V and 3 bases from J, the junction kept 15 bases outside the gene matches. The length of the CDR3 is 18 residues. In nucleotides, the CDR3 is TGTGCCAGCAGTTTAAGTATTGGGGTCAGGGGGGAAGACTATGGCTACACCTTC. Protein sequence: CASSLSIGVRGEDYGYTF.

This clonotype has only a few counts. V is TRBV4-3 and J is TRBJ2-1; 7 positions match TRBD2. In germline, CDR1 is LGHNA, CDR2 YSLEER. After removal of 1 base from V and 5 bases from J, the junction contained 5 bases not matched to a gene. The CDR3 extends over 15 amino acids. This chain's CDR3 is CASSQASGGHNEQFF. The CDR3 DNA follows: TGCGCCAGCAGCCAAGCCTCGGGGGGTCACAATGAGCAGTTCTTC.

This clonotype showed up just a few times. The chain carries TRBV7-9 and TRBJ2-1; tentatively, D is TRBD1 (5 bases). The CDR3 runs to 13 residues. Trimming shortened V by 7 bases and J by 0 bases, and 7 bases separated the two germline ends. Germline V CDR1 and CDR2: SEHNR, FQNEAQ (reference sequence). The CDR3, as DNA: TGTGCCAGCATGCAGGGCTCCTACAATGAGCAGTTCTTC. Translated: CASMQGSYNEQFF.

This rearrangement joins TRBV6-1 to TRBJ1-1; D gene ambiguous. The CDR3 totals 15 residues. The V gene lost 4 bases and the J gene lost 1 base, with 13 bases spanning the gap. Germline V lookup: CDR1 MNHNS, CDR2 SASEGT. The CDR3 region is CASSAESVGNTEAFF. For the CDR3, the DNA is TGTGCCAGCAGTGCCGAATCGGTAGGGAACACTGAAGCTTTCTTT.

V gene TRBV12-3 or TRBV12-4 combines with J gene TRBJ1-6; D ambiguous. The CDR3 covers 12 residues. V lost 2 bases and J lost 12, with 8 bases in between. Here the CDR3 DNA reads TGTGCCAGCAGTTTAAAGAGCCTACCCCTCCACTTT. Protein product: CASSLKSLPLHF.

Here the CDR3 reads CASSSSGTKFTEAFF. The CDR3 DNA follows: TGTGCCAGCAGCTCGTCCGGGACAAAGTTCACTGAAGCTTTCTTT. The chain links TRBV7-2 to TRBJ1-1, with D possibly matching TRBD1 (6 bases). CDR3 length: 15 amino acids. CDR1 is SGHTA, CDR2 FQGNSA, per germline. Trimming took 4 bases from V and 4 from J, leaving 16 bases between them.

The gene calls are TRBV7-9 and TRBJ2-3; D remains unclear. Germline CDR1 SEHNR, CDR2 FQNEAQ (reference sequence). The CDR3 runs 11 residues. Trimming removed 11 bases at V and 4 bases at J, with 10 bases between. The CDR3 sequence: CAGIVADTQYF. As DNA, the CDR3 is TGTGCCGGCATCGTGGCAGATACGCAGTATTTT.

V is TRBV5-1 and J is TRBJ2-5, with 13 bases that match TRBD2. CDR1 is SGHRS and CDR2 is YFSETQ in the germline V gene. The V segment lost 2 bases and the J segment 1 base; nucleotides outside the gene matches: 8. The CDR3 covers 18 residues. The CDR3 DNA follows: TGCGCCAGCAGCTTAAGGACTAGCGGGGGCTTTACCCAAGAGACCCAGTACTTC. This translates into CASSLRTSGGFTQETQYF.

The DNA of the CDR3 is TGTGCCAGCAGCTTAGTAGGAAAGGTCGGTACTGAAGCTTTCTTT. Translation: CASSLVGKVGTEAFF. The V and J genes are TRBV7-2 and TRBJ1-1; no clear D gene. Trimming removed 1 base at V and 5 bases at J, with 14 bases between. The CDR3 runs 15 residues. CDR1 and CDR2 from the germline V gene are SGHTA and FQGNSA. Full variable domain (rest looked up from reference TRBV7-2 and TRBJ1-1): GAGVSQSPSNKVTEKGKDVELRCDPISGHTALYWYRQSLGQGLEFLIYFQGNSAPDKSGLPSDRFSAERTGGSVSTLTIQRTQQEDSAVYLCASSLVGKVGTEAFFGQGTRLTVV.

This clonotype came up a few times. The gene calls are TRBV29-1 and TRBJ2-3, with 12 bases identical to TRBD2. The V gene's germline CDR1 is SQVTM and CDR2 ANQGSEA. V shed 7 bases, J shed 8 bases, and the junction held 4 bases outside the gene matches. The CDR3 spans 12 residues. The CDR3 region has the DNA TGCAGCGGACTAGCGGGAGTCGCTACGCAGTATTTT. Amino acid sequence: CSGLAGVATQYF.

This clonotype was observed a handful of times. This chain links TRBV20-1 with TRBJ2-7, with D uncertain. The length of the CDR3 is 11 residues. The V end lost 1 base, the J end lost 6 bases, and 7 bases lay between the germline ends. Germline V gene lookup returns CDR1 DFQATT and CDR2 SNEGSKA (reference sequence). CDR3 sequence reads: CSARVRREQYF. The CDR3 DNA reads as TGCAGTGCTAGAGTACGGCGCGAGCAGTACTTC.

In this sample, this clonotype turned up a few times. The J gene is TRBJ2-1, the V gene TRBV11-2; 10 positions agree with TRBD2. The V segment lost 1 base and the J segment 8 bases; nucleotides outside the gene matches: 5. From germline, CDR1 is SGHAT and CDR2 FQNNGV. The length of the CDR3 is 15 residues. CDR3 protein: CASSLVAGGAHEQFF. The CDR3 coding sequence is TGTGCCAGCAGCTTAGTAGCGGGAGGAGCCCATGAGCAGTTCTTC.

This clonotype was recorded a few times. The chain uses TRBV9 and TRBJ1-1; weak D call: TRBD1 (5 bases). The CDR3 extends over 12 amino acids. Trimming removed 2 bases from V and 5 bases from J, with 7 bases in between. The germline gives CDR1 SGDLS, CDR2 YYNGEE. The CDR3 DNA sequence: TGTGCCAGCAGCGTGGAGGGGACTGAAGCTTTCTTT. Translating it yields CASSVEGTEAFF.

This rearrangement joins TRBV4-3 to TRBJ1-1; TRBD1 might be the D (5 bases). The CDR3 runs 15 residues. Germline CDR1 LGHNA, CDR2 YSLEER. With 3 bases removed from V and 7 bases from J, the gap between germline ends came to 18 bases. The CDR3 loop reads CASSQSGRGDLEAFF. CDR3 DNA sequence: TGCGCCAGCAGCCAGTCAGGACGGGGGGACCTTGAAGCTTTCTTT.

The chain links TRBV6-5 to TRBJ2-1, with D possibly being TRBD1 (6 bases). This CDR3 has 15 amino acids. V lost 1 base and J lost 10, with 17 bases in between. The germline V gene encodes CDR1 MNHEY and CDR2 SVGAGI. The CDR3: CASSYFKSGVREQFF. For the CDR3, the DNA is TGTGCCAGCAGTTACTTTAAATCAGGGGTACGGGAGCAGTTCTTC.

J is TRBJ2-1 and V is TRBV24-1, with TRBD2 as a possible D gene (5 bases). The CDR3 runs to 13 residues. Trimming cost V 9 bases and J 2 bases, with 10 bases left between them. Germline values: CDR1 KGHDR, CDR2 SFDVKD. The CDR3 DNA follows: TGTGCCACCGCCACCGGGACCTACAATGAGCAGTTCTTC. It encodes CATATGTYNEQFF.

CDR3 sequence reads: CSARKSSYEQYF. CDR3 DNA sequence: TGCAGTGCTAGAAAGAGCTCCTACGAGCAGTACTTC. The chain employs TRBV20-1 and TRBJ2-7; D unresolved. The CDR3 extends over 12 amino acids. V shed 2 bases and J shed 0 bases, with 5 bases lying between them. Per the germline V gene, CDR1 is DFQATT and CDR2 is SNEGSKA (reference sequence).

The chain has TRBV20-1 and TRBJ2-1; 7 nucleotides match TRBD1. CDR1 is DFQATT, CDR2 SNEGSKA, per germline (reference sequence). Trimming took 2 bases from V and 7 from J; bases not matched to a gene: 11. This CDR3 comprises 15 residues. The CDR3 protein is CSARRTGTVINEQFF. The CDR3 bases are TGCAGTGCTAGACGAACCGGGACAGTAATTAATGAGCAGTTCTTC.

Only a few counts were recorded for this clonotype. The chain carries TRBV6-1 and TRBJ2-1; possibly TRBD2 for D (5 bases). Trimming shortened V by 6 bases and J by 8 bases, and 17 bases separated the two germline ends. The CDR3 runs 14 residues. Germline lookup yields CDR1 MNHNS and CDR2 SASEGT. This CDR3 reads CASRTPQDWDEQFF. The CDR3 bases are TGTGCCAGCAGAACCCCTCAGGACTGGGATGAGCAGTTCTTC.